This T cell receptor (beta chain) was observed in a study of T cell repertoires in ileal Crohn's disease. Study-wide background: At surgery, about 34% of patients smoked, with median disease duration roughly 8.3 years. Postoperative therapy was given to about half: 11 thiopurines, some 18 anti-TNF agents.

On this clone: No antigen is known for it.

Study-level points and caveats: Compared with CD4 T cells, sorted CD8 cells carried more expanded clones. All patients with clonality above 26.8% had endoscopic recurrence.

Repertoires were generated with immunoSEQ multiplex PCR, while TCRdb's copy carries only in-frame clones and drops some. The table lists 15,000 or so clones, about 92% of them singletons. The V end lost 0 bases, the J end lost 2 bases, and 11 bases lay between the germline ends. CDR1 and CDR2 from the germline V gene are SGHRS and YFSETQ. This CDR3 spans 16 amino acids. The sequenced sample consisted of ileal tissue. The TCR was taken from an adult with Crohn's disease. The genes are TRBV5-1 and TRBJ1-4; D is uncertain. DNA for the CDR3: TGCGCCAGCAGCTTGGCAAGGATCGGGACTAATGAAAAACTGTTTTTT. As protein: CASSLARIGTNEKLFF.